Presented here are 6 T cell receptor beta chains from one specimen sequenced in a study of blood T cell repertoires in COVID-19. Method: immunoSEQ multiplex PCR; TCRdb's copy keeps in-frame clones and lacks some. The top ten clones hold around 39% of a sample with 70,000 to 85,000 clones, 65% to 85% of them seen once. Sequencing used peripheral blood. The receptor set was obtained from a man at least 80 years old with active or convalescent COVID-19.

The gene calls are TRBV5-1 and TRBJ2-4; maybe TRBD1 (5 bases). Germline V gene data show CDR1 as SGHRS and CDR2 as YFSETQ. CDR3 length: 14 amino acids. Trimming took off 0 bases at V and 7 bases at J, with 11 bases between the two ends. The CDR3: CASSLAGTGNIQYF. CDR3 nucleotide sequence: TGCGCCAGCAGCTTGGCCGGAACAGGTAACATTCAGTACTTC.

V usage is TRBV4-1 and J usage is TRBJ2-1; 11 positions match TRBD2. CDR1 MGHRA and CDR2 YSYEKL come from the germline V gene. The junction had 5 bases not matched to a gene; V was cut back by 3 bases and J by 4 bases. The CDR3 has 16 amino acids. The CDR3 coding sequence is TGCGCCAGCAGCCATGGTAGCGGGGGGGCTTACAATGAGCAGTTCTTC. Protein sequence: CASSHGSGGAYNEQFF.

The gene calls are TRBV5-5 and TRBJ1-1, with TRBD1 matching 7 bases. Germline assignment: CDR1 SGHKS and CDR2 YYEKEE (reference sequence). The junction had 10 bases not matched to a gene; V was cut back by 3 bases and J by 2 bases. The CDR3 totals 16 residues. In DNA, the CDR3 is TGTGCCAGCAGCTCCTCGACAGGGAAGGTTAACACTGAAGCTTTCTTT. Its translation: CASSSSTGKVNTEAFF.

This chain links TRBV28 with TRBJ1-5; 11 bases match TRBD1. Germline V gene lookup returns CDR1 MDHEN and CDR2 SYDVKM. The V segment lost 4 bases and the J segment 6 bases; nucleotides outside the gene matches: 2. The CDR3 extends over 14 amino acids. This CDR3 reads CASSWTGGIQPQHF. For the CDR3, the DNA is TGTGCCAGCAGTTGGACAGGGGGCATTCAGCCCCAGCATTTT.

J is TRBJ2-3 and V is TRBV11-3; D not resolved. CDR1 SGHNT and CDR2 YENEEA come from the germline V gene. CDR3 size: 15 residues. Trimming removed 5 bases at V and 2 bases at J, with 14 bases between. The CDR3 loop reads CASSLGAEPTDTQYF. CDR3 DNA: TGTGCCAGCAGCCTGGGCGCCGAGCCCACAGATACGCAGTATTTT.

V is TRBV29-1 and J is TRBJ1-2; D ambiguous. CDR1 and CDR2 from the germline V gene are SQVTM and ANQGSEA. This CDR3 is 16 amino acids long. The V end was cut by 4 bases, the J end by 1 base, with 19 bases between. The DNA of the CDR3 is TGCAGCGTTGGGGTGGGCTTCGGTGCGTTTAACTATGGCTACACCTTC. Encoded protein: CSVGVGFGAFNYGYTF. Using reference TRBV29-1 and TRBJ1-2 for the parts outside the CDR3, the full variable domain is SAVISQKPSRDICQRGTSLTIQCQVDSQVTMMFWYRQQPGQSLTLIATANQGSEATYESGFVIDKFPISRPNLTFSTLTVSNMSPEDSSIYLCSVGVGFGAFNYGYTFGSGTRLTVV.